The 24 T cell receptor beta chains presented below share a single source sample, sequenced in a study of cytomegalovirus exposure and HLA in healthy donors. A multiplex PCR was run with 60 Vbeta primers and 13 Jbeta primers. This table comes from immunoSEQ multiplex PCR, and its TCRdb copy is limited to in-frame clones, with some not included. Of over 50,000 clones in the sample, around 75% were seen once. The specimen sequenced was PBMCs. The source is a middle-aged man in good health and CMV-seropositive.

This chain joins TRBV6-1 and TRBJ1-4; D call uncertain. Trimming left V 6 bases short and J 0 bases short, with 11 bases between. The CDR3 length is 15 residues. Germline values: CDR1 MNHNS, CDR2 SASEGT. The CDR3 loop reads CASRENIATNEKLFF. In DNA, the CDR3 is TGTGCCAGCAGGGAAAATATCGCAACTAATGAAAAACTGTTTTTT.

This clone was counted only a few times. This chain joins TRBV19 and TRBJ2-1, with D perhaps matching TRBD2 (6 bases). The V end lost 6 bases, the J end lost 10 bases, and 13 bases lay between the germline ends. This CDR3 is built from 12 residues. Germline V lookup: CDR1 LNHDA, CDR2 SQIVND (reference sequence). The CDR3 DNA reads TGTGCCAGTAGAGATTGGCGGGGAGAGCAGTTCTTC. It specifies CASRDWRGEQFF.

This clone occurred a few times. The V gene is TRBV6-5, the J gene TRBJ2-2; 7 bases align to TRBD1. The CDR3 covers 14 residues. V dropped 6 bases and J dropped 7; count of bases not matched to a gene: 8. In germline, CDR1 is MNHEY, CDR2 SVGAGI. The CDR3 DNA sequence: TGTGCCAGCAGCCCACAGGGGATCAACGGGGAGCTGTTTTTT. This codes for CASSPQGINGELFF.

This chain connects TRBV12-1 to TRBJ2-3; whether TRBD1, the table's D call, matches the DNA was not checked. TRBV12-1 is shown as a pseudogene. This CDR3 comprises 17 residues. CDR3 DNA: TGTGCCAGCAGCTTGCAGGGGACAGGGGCCCGCACAGATACGCAGTATTTT. Protein: CASSLQGTGARTDTQYF.

The V and J genes are TRBV6-1 and TRBJ2-2; 8 positions agree with TRBD2. The CDR3 consists of 16 residues. The germline V gene has CDR1 MNHNS and CDR2 SASEGT. After removal of 2 bases from V and 4 bases from J, the junction contained 6 bases not matched to a gene. The CDR3 spells CASSETAGVPTGELFF. CDR3 nucleotides: TGTGCCAGCAGTGAAACAGCGGGAGTTCCCACCGGGGAGCTGTTTTTT.

This clone was found a few times. V is TRBV5-5 and J is TRBJ2-5, with 11 nucleotides matching TRBD1. Germline CDR1 is SGHKS and CDR2 is YYEKEE (reference sequence). V lost 4 bases and J lost 5; bases outside the gene matches: 4. The length of the CDR3 is 14 residues. The CDR3 loop is CASSTGTGGETQYF. Here the CDR3 DNA reads TGTGCCAGCAGCACCGGGACAGGGGGGGAGACCCAGTACTTC. Full variable domain (missing parts from reference TRBV5-5 and TRBJ2-5): DAGVTQSPTHLIKTRGQQVTLRCSPISGHKSVSWYQQVLGQGPQFIFQYYEKEERGRGNFPDRFSARQFPNYSSELNVNALLLGDSALYLCASSTGTGGETQYFGPGTRLLVL.

The chain couples TRBV30 to TRBJ2-3; TRBD2 aligns across 10 bases. This CDR3 is 21 amino acids long. Germline V lookup: CDR1 GTSNPN, CDR2 SVGIG (reference sequence). Trimming removed 0 bases from V and 2 bases from J; junction bases left unmatched: 20. CDR3 region: CAWSVEREGRGFCWDTDTQYF. CDR3 DNA: TGTGCCTGGAGTGTAGAGCGGGAGGGCCGGGGGTTCTGCTGGGACACAGATACGCAGTATTTT.

This clone was picked up one time. The chain uses TRBV28 and TRBJ2-7, with no clear D. The CDR3 sequence is 14 residues long. The ends were cut back, 5 bases at V and 7 bases at J, with 18 bases in the middle. The V gene's germline CDR1 is MDHEN and CDR2 SYDVKM. The CDR3 is CASSGSGIVREQYF. CDR3 sequence (DNA): TGTGCCAGCAGTGGGTCCGGCATTGTGAGGGAGCAGTACTTC.

The CDR3 protein is CASTGQGSTEAFF. CDR3 bases: TGTGCCAGCACCGGACAGGGGAGTACTGAAGCTTTCTTT. V gene TRBV4-2 combines with J gene TRBJ1-1; 9 nucleotides align to TRBD1. Losses at the gene ends were 7 bases for V and 5 bases for J; bases not matched to a gene: 5. CDR1 and CDR2 (germline): LGHNA, YNFKEQ. This CDR3 is built from 13 residues.

The CDR3 sequence is CASRRTGSQPQHF. CDR3 in DNA: TGTGCCAGCAGACGCACAGGGTCGCAGCCCCAGCATTTT. J is TRBJ1-5 and V is TRBV28, with D perhaps matching TRBD1 (6 bases). V was shortened by 6 bases and J by 7 bases, with 13 bases between the two germline ends. This CDR3 has 13 residues. The germline CDR1 and CDR2 sequences are MDHEN and SYDVKM.

This clone was recorded only once. CDR3 region: CASSPRLAAQETQYF. As DNA, the CDR3 is TGTGCCAGCAGCCCCCGGCTAGCGGCCCAAGAGACCCAGTACTTC. V and J are TRBV7-3 and TRBJ2-5, with 7 bases aligning to TRBD2. The CDR3 length is 15 residues. J lost 1 base, V lost 5 bases, and 7 bases had no gene match. The germline gives CDR1 SGHTA, CDR2 FQGTGA. Using reference TRBV7-3 and TRBJ2-5 for the parts outside the CDR3, the full variable domain is GAGVSQTPSNKVTEKGKYVELRCDPISGHTALYWYRQSLGQGPEFLIYFQGTGAADDSGLPNDRFFAVRPEGSVSTLKIQRTERGDSAVYLCASSPRLAAQETQYFGPGTRLLVL.

Comment on this clone: One end of the junction varies from germline; a read error may be responsible. The chain uses TRBV30 and TRBJ1-2; D remains unclear. The CDR3 runs to 12 residues. Germline assignment: CDR1 GTSNPN and CDR2 SVGIG (reference sequence). The CDR3 region has the DNA TGTGCGCAAGATGCTACTAACTATGGCTACAACTTC. This translates into CAQDATNYGYNF.

V is TRBV6-1 and J is TRBJ2-7; a weak D match, TRBD1 (6 bases). CDR3 length equals 14 residues. Deletions cut 6 bases from V and 2 bases from J, with 14 bases between. Germline CDR1 MNHNS, CDR2 SASEGT. The CDR3 spells CASRQTGRTYEQYF. In nucleotides, the CDR3 is TGTGCCAGCAGGCAGACAGGCAGGACCTACGAGCAGTACTTC.

The V call is TRBV27, the J call TRBJ1-2; tentatively, D is TRBD1 (6 bases). CDR3 length: 12 residues. Germline loops: CDR1 MNHEY, CDR2 SMNVEV (reference sequence). V lost 6 bases, J lost 8 bases, and 13 bases lay in between. CDR3 protein: CASRGQSDGYTF. Written as DNA, the CDR3 is TGTGCCAGCAGAGGACAGTCGGACGGCTACACCTTC.

The rearrangement joins TRBV5-1 to TRBJ2-2; D is undetermined. The V gene's germline CDR1 is SGHRS and CDR2 YFSETQ. The CDR3 runs to 15 residues. Trimming took 6 bases from V and 2 from J, leaving 14 bases between them. The CDR3: CASNKRVPNTGELFF. The CDR3 coding sequence is TGCGCCAGCAATAAACGGGTCCCAAACACCGGGGAGCTGTTTTTT.

V and J are TRBV4-1 and TRBJ1-1, with a weak D call TRBD1 (6 bases). Germline V gene lookup returns CDR1 MGHRA and CDR2 YSYEKL. The CDR3 consists of 18 residues. Trimming cost V 0 bases and J 5 bases, with 22 bases left between them. The CDR3 loop is CASSQDHSPSRTVTEAFF. CDR3 nucleotides: TGCGCCAGCAGCCAAGATCATTCCCCTTCCAGGACAGTTACTGAAGCTTTCTTT.

The chain recombines TRBV9 with TRBJ2-1; TRBD1 matches 9 bases. CDR1 and CDR2 (germline): SGDLS, YYNGEE. The J segment lost 4 bases and the V segment lost 4 bases, leaving 9 bases of the junction unmatched. The CDR3 extends over 16 amino acids. The CDR3 coding sequence is TGTGCCAGCAGCTCCCGGGGGGACAGGGCTTACAATGAGCAGTTCTTC. Its translation is CASSSRGDRAYNEQFF.

CDR3 sequence (DNA): TGTGCCAGCATAACCGGACAGGGGGCCTACGAGCAGTACTTC. Residues: CASITGQGAYEQYF. The chain employs TRBV6-1 and TRBJ2-7, with TRBD1 identical over 10 bases. Per germline, CDR1 MNHNS and CDR2 SASEGT. This CDR3 contains 14 residues. V shed 7 bases, J shed 2 bases, and the junction held 5 bases outside the gene matches.

The table lists this clone with a few counts. The chain links TRBV19 to TRBJ1-5, with D tentatively TRBD1 (6 bases). Deletions cut 4 bases from V and 6 bases from J, with 13 bases between. This CDR3 is 14 amino acids long. Germline V gene sequence: CDR1 LNHDA, CDR2 SQIVND (reference sequence). The CDR3 is CASSNRDGGQPQHF. The DNA of the CDR3 is TGTGCCAGTAGTAACAGGGATGGCGGTCAGCCCCAGCATTTT.

The rearrangement uses TRBV18 and TRBJ2-5; D gene uncertain. Germline CDR1 reads KGHSH; CDR2 reads LQKENI. V shed 3 bases and J shed 2 bases, with 7 bases lying between them. The CDR3 has 13 amino acids. CDR3 coding DNA: TGTGCCAGCTCACCGCTACAGCAAGAGACCCAGTACTTC. It is translated as CASSPLQQETQYF.

The chain uses TRBV9 and TRBJ1-1; D is unclear. The V gene lost 0 bases and the J gene lost 1 base, with 7 bases spanning the gap. This CDR3 region has 14 residues. Per germline, CDR1 SGDLS and CDR2 YYNGEE. CDR3 nucleotides: TGTGCCAGCAGCGTAGAGGGAGCGAACACTGAAGCTTTCTTT. Translated, it gives CASSVEGANTEAFF.

Comment on this clone: A far larger clone differs by one base, so this is likely a read error. The chain combines TRBV6-5 with TRBJ1-1; 7 nucleotides match TRBD1. The J call may be faulty, since TRBJ2-2 better matches the DNA end. There are 14 residues in the CDR3. Germline V CDR1 and CDR2: MNHEY, SVGAGI. The CDR3 DNA follows: TGTGACAGCAGCCCACAGGGGATGACCGGGGAGCTGTTTTTT. Encoded protein: CDSSPQGMTGELFF.

The V and J genes are TRBV19 and TRBJ1-2, with 8 bases matching TRBD1. V shed 5 bases, J shed 8 bases, and the junction held 7 bases outside the gene matches. CDR1 and CDR2 (germline): LNHDA, SQIVND (reference sequence). The CDR3 is 13 residues long. CDR3: CASSPDRGTGYTF. The CDR3 nucleotides read TGTGCCAGTAGTCCCGACAGGGGAACGGGCTACACCTTC. The full variable domain, its missing parts supplied by reference TRBV19 and TRBJ1-2, is DGGITQSPKYLFRKEGQNVTLSCEQNLNHDAMYWYRQDPGQGLRLIYYSQIVNDFQKGDIAEGYSVSREKKESFPLTVTSAQKNPTAFYLCASSPDRGTGYTFGSGTRLTVV.

This clone was found a few times. This chain joins TRBV6-5 and TRBJ1-2, with D uncertain. Germline CDR1 and CDR2: MNHEY and SVGAGI. The CDR3 consists of 12 residues. V gave up 8 bases and J gave up 3 bases, with 10 bases separating them. CDR3 region: CASREADYGYTF. CDR3 nucleotide sequence: TGTGCCAGCCGAGAGGCTGACTATGGCTACACCTTC.